This TCR beta chain was documented in a study of cytomegalovirus exposure and HLA in healthy donors. The PCR was carried out with 60 Vbeta primers and 13 Jbeta primers. Using immunoSEQ multiplex PCR, the repertoire was profiled, and TCRdb retains in-frame clones only, with some absent. The sample lists 120,000 or so clones, roughly 80% seen once, with roughly 1.2% in the top ten. V lost 8 bases to trimming and J lost 3 bases; unmatched junction nucleotides: 4. Germline V gives CDR1 GTSNPN, CDR2 SVGIG (reference sequence). The CDR3 runs 11 residues. Sequenced sample: PBMCs. This chain uses TRBV30 with TRBJ2-7; 7 bases align to TRBD2. The TCR sequence derives from a woman aged 25 to 39 in good health and CMV-seronegative. The CDR3 DNA sequence: TGTGCCCGGGGGGTGGGCTACGAGCAGTACTTC. This translates into CARGVGYEQYF.